Listed here are 9 T cell receptor beta chains from one sample, sequenced in a study of blood T cells in healthy people across ages. Primers used in a second PCR of about 6 to 11 cycles were a sample-barcoded 5' primer and a J-beta primer mix. MiXCR, applied by TCRdb to the 5' RACE reads, yields one record per CDR3 protein. This repertoire shows about 640,000 distinct CDR3 sequences, approximately 30% found once; its top ten account for 15% to 18%. The sample taken for sequencing was blood. These receptors originate from a woman of 80 years or more in good health.

There are many counts of this clonotype. V usage is TRBV7-2 and J usage is TRBJ2-3, with TRBD2 identical over 9 bases. The CDR3 runs 15 residues. Trimming removed 5 bases from V and 5 bases from J; junction bases left unmatched: 8. Germline V gives CDR1 SGHTA, CDR2 FQGNSA. DNA of the CDR3: TGTGCCAGCAGCCCCCCTAGCGGGGCGGGAGATACGCAGTATTTT. It is translated as CASSPPSGAGDTQYF.

This clonotype occurred many times. The chain uses TRBV11-2 and TRBJ2-1; no clear D gene. The CDR3 runs to 15 residues. The ends were cut back, 4 bases at V and 4 bases at J, with 14 bases in the middle. Germline CDR1 reads SGHAT; CDR2 reads FQNNGV. CDR3 loop: CASSSPIPQYNEQFF. CDR3 DNA sequence: TGTGCCAGCAGCTCCCCGATCCCCCAGTACAATGAGCAGTTCTTC.

This sequence joins TRBV7-3 and TRBJ2-2, with 11 bases lining up with TRBD1. V was pared by 5 bases and J by 5 bases, with 7 bases of the junction left unmatched. Germline loops: CDR1 SGHTA, CDR2 FQGTGA. This CDR3 contains 16 residues. The CDR3 is CASSQRTGGRTGELFF. CDR3 bases: TGTGCCAGCAGCCAAAGGACAGGGGGCCGGACCGGGGAGCTGTTTTTT.

The V call is TRBV7-2, the J call TRBJ2-5, with 10 bases aligning to TRBD2. V gave up 5 bases and J gave up 7 bases; unmatched junction bases: 10. The germline V gene has CDR1 SGHTA and CDR2 FQGNSA. The CDR3 is 15 residues long. CDR3 DNA: TGTGCCAGCAGCCCCGTCCTAGCGGGGGCGGGGACCCAGTACTTC. Translation: CASSPVLAGAGTQYF.

This clonotype was observed many times. This sequence joins TRBV7-2 and TRBJ2-3; a weak D match, TRBD2 (7 bases). With 1 base removed from V and 7 bases from J, the gap between germline ends came to 15 bases. Germline V gene lookup returns CDR1 SGHTA and CDR2 FQGNSA. The CDR3 totals 15 residues. The CDR3 DNA is TGTGCCAGCAGCTTAGAAGGGGGGGCGGTAAATACGCAGTATTTT. Amino acid sequence: CASSLEGGAVNTQYF. Full variable domain (rest looked up from reference TRBV7-2 and TRBJ2-3): GAGVSQSPSNKVTEKGKDVELRCDPISGHTALYWYRQSLGQGLEFLIYFQGNSAPDKSGLPSDRFSAERTGGSVSTLTIQRTQQEDSAVYLCASSLEGGAVNTQYFGPGTRLTVL.

This clonotype was seen many times. V usage is TRBV7-8 and J usage is TRBJ2-5; 7 nucleotides agree with TRBD1. Germline V CDR1 and CDR2: SGHVS, FQNEAQ. The CDR3 consists of 16 residues. J lost 5 bases, V lost 5 bases, and 14 bases had no gene match. Here the CDR3 DNA reads TGTGCCAGCAGCCAGTCCTCCGGGACAGACAGCGAGACCCAGTACTTC. Protein sequence: CASSQSSGTDSETQYF.

The rearrangement links TRBV20-1 to TRBJ1-1; D is ambiguous. Trimming removed 3 bases from V and 1 base from J, with 15 bases in between. Looked up from germline, CDR1 is DFQATT and CDR2 is SNEGSKA (reference sequence). CDR3 length: 15 residues. The CDR3 coding sequence is TGCAGTGCTAGGCCTTTTGGGCAGGCGAACACTGAAGCTTTCTTT. Amino acids: CSARPFGQANTEAFF.

The chain combines TRBV7-2 with TRBJ2-4, with D unresolved. The J call may be faulty, since TRBJ2-5 better matches the DNA end. Germline CDR1 and CDR2: SGHTA and FQGNSA. The CDR3 loop spans 14 amino acids. CDR3 nucleotide sequence: TGTGCCAGCAGCTTAGCGCTAAAGCAAGAGACCCAGTACTTC. Protein product: CASSLALKQETQYF.

This clonotype appeared many times. The chain joins TRBV15 to TRBJ2-1; 11 bases match TRBD2. CDR1 LNHNV and CDR2 YYDKDF come from the germline V gene (reference sequence). Trimming cost V 2 bases and J 2 bases; bases outside gene matches: 8. The CDR3 sequence is 18 residues long. The DNA of the CDR3 is TGTGCCACCAGCAGACCCCGGCTAGCGGGGGGAACCTACAATGAGCAGTTCTTC. This codes for CATSRPRLAGGTYNEQFF.